What follows are 24 T cell receptor beta chains derived from one specimen sequenced in a study of OX40 agonist ivuxolimab in advanced cancers. Libraries were built with the immunoSEQ multiplex PCR assay. This immuneACCESS table, as held by TCRdb, lists in-frame sequences with V and J called but not all clones. Of the missing ones, under half trace to an unresolved V gene in checked studies; the others have no known cause. The sample profile shows roughly 7,000 clones; roughly 70% of them were found once. Roughly a sixth of the sample is in the top ten clones. Sequencing was performed on CD4+ or CD8+ T cells sorted from blood, taken in a trial of the OX40 agonist ivuxolimab. Receptor source: an adult with an advanced solid tumor such as melanoma, head and neck, liver or kidney cancer.

The V and J genes are TRBV29-1 and TRBJ1-3; tentative D call: TRBD1 (6 bases). V lost 0 bases to trimming and J lost 4 bases, with 16 bases between them. The CDR3 is made up of 16 amino acids. Germline V lookup: CDR1 SQVTM, CDR2 ANQGSEA. CDR3 DNA sequence: TGCAGCGTTGAAGATCGGGTTAGGGGGGCCGGAAACACCATATATTTT. Translation gives CSVEDRVRGAGNTIYF.

V gene TRBV4-3 combines with J gene TRBJ2-3; D remains ambiguous. Per germline, CDR1 LGHNA and CDR2 YSLEER. V was shortened by 1 base and J by 2 bases, with 13 bases between the two germline ends. The CDR3 runs to 16 residues. In DNA, the CDR3 is TGCGCCAGCAGCCAAGCCGACACCCTTTACACAGATACGCAGTATTTT. It translates to CASSQADTLYTDTQYF.

The chain joins TRBV19 to TRBJ1-1; no reliable D call. The CDR3 has 12 amino acids. Germline V gene data show CDR1 as LNHDA and CDR2 as SQIVND (reference sequence). With 6 bases removed from V and 4 bases from J, the gap between germline ends came to 9 bases. This chain's CDR3 is CASRAGITEAFF. In DNA, the CDR3 is TGTGCCAGTAGAGCGGGGATCACTGAAGCTTTCTTT.

V gene TRBV4-3 combines with J gene TRBJ1-2; 8 positions agree with TRBD1. Germline V gene sequence: CDR1 LGHNA, CDR2 YSLEER. V lost 0 bases, J lost 3 bases, and 12 bases stayed unmatched. This CDR3 is built from 18 residues. The CDR3: CASSQDPWGQVFDYGYTF. In DNA form, the CDR3 reads TGCGCCAGCAGCCAAGATCCTTGGGGACAGGTCTTCGACTATGGCTACACCTTC.

Comment on this clone: Distinct nucleotide sequences in the sample also encode this CDR3. The chain recombines TRBV6-5 with TRBJ2-5; possibly TRBD2 for D (6 bases). The CDR3 has 14 amino acids. Germline CDR1 and CDR2: MNHEY and SVGAGI. The V end was cut by 5 bases, the J end by 5 bases, with 15 bases between. CDR3 DNA: TGTGCCAGCAGTCAAACGACTAGTTTCGAGACCCAGTACTTC. It codes for CASSQTTSFETQYF.

A few counts support this clone. The chain links TRBV7-9 to TRBJ1-1; D call uncertain. CDR1 and CDR2 (germline): SEHNR, FQNEAQ (reference sequence). Trimming pared 2 bases from V and 10 bases from J, leaving 11 bases between. This CDR3 has 12 amino acids. CDR3 nucleotides: TGTGCCAGCAGCTTAATGACACTCGGAGCTTTCTTT. This gives the protein CASSLMTLGAFF.

As to this clone: This CDR3 is also generated by other DNA sequences in the sample. The rearrangement uses TRBV6-6 and TRBJ2-1; D remains unclear. The germline V and J ends were trimmed by 0 bases and 10 bases, with 4 bases remaining between them. The CDR3 consists of 11 residues. Germline assignment: CDR1 MNHNY and CDR2 SVGAGI (reference sequence). The CDR3 is CASSYSNEQFF. DNA for the CDR3: TGTGCCAGCAGTTACTCGAACGAGCAGTTCTTC.

The chain uses TRBV2 and TRBJ2-1; D remains ambiguous. V was clipped by 7 bases and J by 4 bases, with 11 bases between them. The germline V gene has CDR1 SNHLY and CDR2 FYNNEI. This CDR3 is built from 13 residues. Written as DNA, the CDR3 is TGTGCCAGCACCGTGGGCGGATACAATGAGCAGTTCTTC. It is translated as CASTVGGYNEQFF.

The chain combines TRBV9 with TRBJ2-1; weak D call: TRBD2 (7 bases). CDR1 SGDLS and CDR2 YYNGEE come from the germline V gene. The CDR3 covers 14 residues. V was shortened by 3 bases and J by 10 bases, with 17 bases between the two germline ends. Here the CDR3 reads CASSATYGGQEQFF. The CDR3 bases are TGTGCCAGCAGCGCCACCTACGGGGGGCAAGAGCAGTTCTTC.

This clone showed up just a few times. The chain links TRBV19 to TRBJ2-7; a possible D gene is TRBD2 (7 bases). This CDR3 comprises 15 residues. Germline CDR1 is LNHDA and CDR2 is SQIVND (reference sequence). The V end was cut by 3 bases, the J end by 5 bases, with 17 bases between. As DNA, the CDR3 is TGTGCCAGTAGTATCCAAGGGGGGGAGACTAACGAGCAGTACTTC. Residues: CASSIQGGETNEQYF. Drawing the rest from reference TRBV19 and TRBJ2-7, the complete variable domain is DGGITQSPKYLFRKEGQNVTLSCEQNLNHDAMYWYRQDPGQGLRLIYYSQIVNDFQKGDIAEGYSVSREKKESFPLTVTSAQKNPTAFYLCASSIQGGETNEQYFGPGTRLTVT.

The V call is TRBV4-1, the J call TRBJ1-4; the D is unclear. The CDR3 has 13 residues. Germline V gene lookup returns CDR1 MGHRA and CDR2 YSYEKL. V lost 1 base and J 4 bases, leaving 4 bases between the germline ends. Written as DNA, the CDR3 is TGCGCCAGCAGCCAAGGGGGTAATGAAAAACTGTTTTTT. The encoded protein is CASSQGGNEKLFF.

This clone was observed once. The V call is TRBV7-9, the J call TRBJ2-3; D is possibly TRBD2 (6 bases). Germline loops: CDR1 SEHNR, CDR2 FQNEAQ (reference sequence). This CDR3 spans 13 amino acids. The CDR3 nucleotides read TGTGCTACGCTGGGGGGTCCTACAGATACGCAGTATTTT. It yields the protein CATLGGPTDTQYF.

The V and J genes are TRBV27 and TRBJ2-7; 8 positions agree with TRBD2. CDR3 length equals 15 residues. V lost 1 base to trimming and J lost 0 bases; unmatched junction nucleotides: 2. Germline V lookup: CDR1 MNHEY, CDR2 SMNVEV (reference sequence). CDR3 sequence: CASSLYLAGSYEQYF. The CDR3, as DNA: TGTGCCAGCAGTTTATACCTAGCGGGCTCCTACGAGCAGTACTTC.

The V gene is TRBV7-6, the J gene TRBJ2-7; D perhaps matches TRBD1 (5 bases). In germline, CDR1 is SGHVS, CDR2 FNYEAQ. The V end lost 5 bases, the J end lost 4 bases, and 15 bases lay between the germline ends. The CDR3 spans 14 residues. In DNA form, the CDR3 reads TGTGCCAGCAGCCCAAGGGGTTCCCAATACGAGCAGTACTTC. Translation: CASSPRGSQYEQYF.

V usage is TRBV6-4 and J usage is TRBJ2-2; D gene unclear. This CDR3 has 13 amino acids. V gave up 0 bases and J gave up 4 bases, with 3 bases separating them. Germline lookup yields CDR1 MRHNA and CDR2 SNTAGT. As DNA, the CDR3 is TGTGCCAGCAGTGACTCGTCCACCGGGGAGCTGTTTTTT. Translating gives CASSDSSTGELFF.

The V gene is TRBV14, the J gene TRBJ1-1; D may be TRBD1 (5 bases). The CDR3 runs 15 residues. Germline CDR1 is SGHDN and CDR2 is FVKESK. The V end was cut by 4 bases, the J end by 0 bases, with 12 bases between. The CDR3: CASSREGALNTEAFF. CDR3 nucleotide sequence: TGTGCCAGCAGCCGAGAAGGGGCTCTGAACACTGAAGCTTTCTTT. Complete variable domain (other parts from reference TRBV14 and TRBJ1-1): EAGVTQFPSHSVIEKGQTVTLRCDPISGHDNLYWYRRVMGKEIKFLLHFVKESKQDESGMPNNRFLAERTGGTYSTLKVQPAELEDSGVYFCASSREGALNTEAFFGQGTRLTVV.

This chain connects TRBV20-1 to TRBJ2-7; D is undetermined. V was pared by 2 bases and J by 4 bases, with 6 bases between. This CDR3 contains 11 residues. Germline lookup yields CDR1 DFQATT and CDR2 SNEGSKA (reference sequence). CDR3 residues: CSARLEYEQYF. The CDR3, as DNA: TGCAGTGCTAGACTGGAGTACGAGCAGTACTTC.

The chain employs TRBV5-6 and TRBJ1-3; D unclear. Trimming stripped 3 bases from V and 0 bases from J, with 10 bases between. This CDR3 spans 15 amino acids. CDR1 and CDR2 (germline): SGHDT, YYEEEE. CDR3 coding DNA: TGTGCCAGCAGCTCCGGCGGGATCTCTGGAAACACCATATATTTT. Translated, it gives CASSSGGISGNTIYF.

This clone was observed a few times. The DNA for the CDR3 is TGTGCCAGTAGTACGGGAGGGTCTCAGCCCCAGCATTTT. The encoded protein is CASSTGGSQPQHF. The chain links TRBV19 to TRBJ1-5; no reliable D call. The CDR3 loop spans 13 amino acids. Germline V gene lookup returns CDR1 LNHDA and CDR2 SQIVND (reference sequence). V was cut by 4 bases and J by 6 bases, with 10 bases left in between. Full variable domain (missing parts from reference TRBV19 and TRBJ1-5): DGGITQSPKYLFRKEGQNVTLSCEQNLNHDAMYWYRQDPGQGLRLIYYSQIVNDFQKGDIAEGYSVSREKKESFPLTVTSAQKNPTAFYLCASSTGGSQPQHFGDGTRLSIL.

The chain carries TRBV7-3 and TRBJ2-1; D unresolved. Germline V gives CDR1 SGHTA, CDR2 FQGTGA. Between the trimmed V and J ends, which lost 4 bases and 9 bases, there was a span of 10 bases. This CDR3 is built from 12 residues. The CDR3 loop is CASSSSRGEQFF. The CDR3 bases are TGTGCCAGCAGCTCATCCCGAGGTGAGCAGTTCTTC.

The rearrangement uses TRBV7-9 and TRBJ1-4; D is uncertain. The CDR3 extends over 15 amino acids. The V and J ends lost 5 bases and 6 bases respectively, with 16 bases between them. The germline V gene encodes CDR1 SEHNR and CDR2 FQNEAQ (reference sequence). The CDR3 sequence: CASSPPGRVDEKLFF. As DNA, the CDR3 is TGTGCCAGCAGCCCCCCAGGACGGGTGGATGAAAAACTGTTTTTT.

In this sample, this clone turned up a few times. V gene TRBV27 combines with J gene TRBJ2-4; TRBD2 might be the D (7 bases). Germline CDR1 is MNHEY and CDR2 is SMNVEV (reference sequence). This CDR3 is 15 amino acids long. Trimming took 6 bases from V and 4 from J, leaving 16 bases between them. The CDR3 nucleotides are TGTGCCAGCAGCCCGGGGGCGGGAGTGAAAAACATTCAGTACTTC. It encodes CASSPGAGVKNIQYF.

This chain joins TRBV14 and TRBJ2-7; 8 bases align to TRBD2. Trimming removed 0 bases from V and 3 bases from J; junction bases left unmatched: 4. This CDR3 is built from 15 residues. CDR1 and CDR2 from the germline V gene are SGHDN and FVKESK. The CDR3: CASSQELAGYYEQYF. As DNA, the CDR3 is TGTGCCAGCAGCCAAGAATTAGCGGGGTACTACGAGCAGTACTTC.

The genes are TRBV6-5 and TRBJ2-7; D could derive from TRBD1 or TRBD2 (6 bases each). Germline loops: CDR1 MNHEY, CDR2 SVGAGI. The CDR3 runs 10 residues. V gave up 11 bases and J gave up 7 bases, with 12 bases separating them. CDR3 coding DNA: TGTGCCTCTCGAGGGGGGGAGCAGTACTTC. As protein: CASRGGEQYF.